This T cell receptor (beta chain) was identified during a study of blood T cell repertoires in COVID-19. Assay used: immunoSEQ multiplex PCR; TCRdb lists only in-frame clones, some missing. The sample carries some 320,000 clones, 70% to 90% recorded once. Trimming stripped 3 bases from V and 0 bases from J, with 11 bases between. Looked up from germline, CDR1 is MNHEY and CDR2 is SVGEGT. The CDR3 is 15 residues long. The V call is TRBV6-2 or TRBV6-3, the J call TRBJ1-1; D is ambiguous. The clonotype comes from a woman in her 30s who had recovered from COVID-19. Sequencing used peripheral blood. The CDR3 loop is CASSYKNLMNTEAFF. CDR3 DNA sequence: TGTGCCAGCAGTTATAAGAACCTAATGAACACTGAAGCTTTCTTT.